One TCR beta chain is described in this entry. Specified time point: before trial treatment. Solid tumors that lacked tumor-infiltrating lymphocytes and were advanced were present in eligible patients. The V gene's germline CDR1 is GTSNPN and CDR2 SVGIG (reference sequence). The CDR3 consists of 11 residues. Trimming removed 2 bases from V and 4 bases from J, with 6 bases in between. The sample belongs to a study of low-dose radiotherapy and immunotherapy resistance in tumors. Overall study context: Cohort 2, a group dosed every two weeks at 1 Gy per fraction, received 13 Gy in total over 26 weeks.

TRAV- and TRBV-specific primers primed first-strand cDNA, covering alpha and beta chains. TCR amplification used 20 to 25 PCR cycles, a constant-region primer and a V-primer adapter. Via MiXCR, TCRdb re-called the reads, giving one row per CDR3 protein. Here the sample spans around 65,000 distinct CDR3 sequences, more than 25% being singletons. The chain links TRBV30 to TRBJ2-7; unclear D gene. This clonotype was obtained from a male donor with rectosigmoid adenocarcinoma. The sequencing here drew on PBMCs, taken before treatment. The CDR3 reads CAWSRPYEQYF. The CDR3 DNA reads TGTGCCTGGAGTCGCCCGTACGAGCAGTACTTC.